A single sample gave rise to the 23 T cell receptor beta chains below, sequenced in a study of blood T cell repertoires in COVID-19. Sequencing used immunoSEQ multiplex PCR; TCRdb keeps in-frame clones, though not all of them. This table holds 100,000 or so clones, about 83% found once. Material: peripheral blood. The receptors were gathered from a human donor in a cohort sampled during active COVID-19.

The chain has TRBV30 and TRBJ1-1; the D gene is possibly TRBD1 (5 bases). This CDR3 has 12 residues. With 1 base removed from V and 4 bases from J, the gap between germline ends came to 7 bases. Germline-derived CDR1 and CDR2 are GTSNPN and SVGIG (reference sequence). CDR3 coding DNA: TGTGCCTGGAGTGACAGGTCCACTGAAGCTTTCTTT. This translates into CAWSDRSTEAFF.

This clone was detected a few times. The chain recombines TRBV6-2 or TRBV6-3 with TRBJ1-1; no definite D call. The CDR3 consists of 14 residues. The ends were cut back, 0 bases at V and 1 base at J, with 6 bases in the middle. Germline V gene lookup returns CDR1 MNHEY and CDR2 SVGEGT. CDR3 loop: CASSYSSWNTEAFF. The CDR3 DNA is TGTGCCAGCAGTTACTCGAGCTGGAACACTGAAGCTTTCTTT.

The rearrangement uses TRBV12-3 or TRBV12-4 and TRBJ2-5, with no clear D. The CDR3 loop spans 11 amino acids. V shed 3 bases and J shed 3 bases, with 2 bases lying between them. The CDR3 region is CASSFKETQYF. In DNA form, the CDR3 reads TGTGCCAGCAGTTTTAAAGAGACCCAGTACTTC.

The chain links TRBV30 to TRBJ2-7, with 7 nucleotides matching TRBD2. Germline V gives CDR1 GTSNPN, CDR2 SVGIG (reference sequence). This CDR3 has 13 residues. Trimming removed 3 bases from V and 2 bases from J; junction bases left unmatched: 4. CDR3 sequence reads: CAWRASGTYEQYF. The CDR3, as DNA: TGTGCCTGGAGGGCTAGCGGAACCTACGAGCAGTACTTC.

This clone has a handful of counts. The V call is TRBV5-4, the J call TRBJ1-1; TRBD1 might be the D (6 bases). Germline CDR1 SGHNT, CDR2 YYREEE (reference sequence). The CDR3 sequence is 15 residues long. The ends were cut back, 0 bases at V and 4 bases at J, with 13 bases in the middle. CDR3 sequence reads: CASSLAGARGTEAFF. The CDR3 bases are TGTGCCAGCAGCTTGGCAGGGGCGCGCGGCACTGAAGCTTTCTTT.

The V call is TRBV10-3, the J call TRBJ1-2; 8 bases match TRBD1. V shed 7 bases, J shed 7 bases, and the junction held 2 bases outside the gene matches. The CDR3 extends over 11 amino acids. Germline V gene lookup returns CDR1 ENHRY and CDR2 SYGVKD. The CDR3 reads CAINDRGGYTF. In nucleotides, the CDR3 is TGTGCCATCAACGACAGGGGTGGCTACACCTTC.

The chain couples TRBV6-6 to TRBJ1-2; the match to TRBD1 covers 9 bases. The CDR3 extends over 14 amino acids. V shed 2 bases, J shed 7 bases, and the junction held 5 bases outside the gene matches. The germline gives CDR1 MNHNY, CDR2 SVGAGI (reference sequence). Here the CDR3 reads CASSYTGGDLGYTF. The CDR3 DNA reads TGTGCCAGCAGTTACACAGGGGGCGATCTTGGCTACACCTTC.

The J gene is TRBJ2-1, the V gene TRBV5-1, with 7 bases aligning to TRBD2. This CDR3 is built from 15 residues. Germline CDR1 and CDR2: SGHRS and YFSETQ. V trimming: 4 bases; J trimming: 3 bases; junction bases outside the gene matches: 7. The CDR3 here is CASSTNSGNYNEQFF. As DNA, the CDR3 is TGCGCCAGCAGCACAAACAGCGGGAACTACAATGAGCAGTTCTTC. Full variable domain (outside the CDR3, taken from reference TRBV5-1 and TRBJ2-1): KAGVTQTPRYLIKTRGQQVTLSCSPISGHRSVSWYQQTPGQGLQFLFEYFSETQRNKGNFPGRFSGRQFSNSRSEMNVSTLELGDSALYLCASSTNSGNYNEQFFGPGTRLTVL.

V and J are TRBV5-4 and TRBJ1-2; the D is unclear. Germline V CDR1 and CDR2: SGHNT, YYREEE (reference sequence). Trimming took off 4 bases at V and 9 bases at J, with 19 bases between the two ends. This CDR3 is 14 amino acids long. In DNA form, the CDR3 reads TGTGCCAGCAGCGTCGCGACGGAGTTTGGTAGCTACACCTTC. Translation gives CASSVATEFGSYTF. The whole variable domain, remainder taken from reference TRBV5-4 and TRBJ1-2, is ETGVTQSPTHLIKTRGQQVTLRCSSQSGHNTVSWYQQALGQGPQFIFQYYREEENGRGNFPPRFSGLQFPNYSSELNVNALELDDSALYLCASSVATEFGSYTFGSGTRLTVV.

J is TRBJ2-2 and V is TRBV7-2; no clear D gene. The CDR3 runs 11 residues. In germline, CDR1 is SGHTA, CDR2 FQGNSA. The V and J ends lost 5 bases and 6 bases respectively, with 4 bases between them. The CDR3 spells CASSQSGELFF. The CDR3 nucleotides are TGTGCCAGCAGCCAATCCGGGGAGCTGTTTTTT.

This chain uses TRBV5-1 with TRBJ1-1; no firm D call. The CDR3 runs to 14 residues. Germline assignment: CDR1 SGHRS and CDR2 YFSETQ. Deletions cut 0 bases from V and 4 bases from J, with 10 bases between. CDR3 region: CASSLGALRTEAFF. CDR3 bases: TGCGCCAGCAGCTTGGGGGCCCTCCGCACTGAAGCTTTCTTT.

J is TRBJ2-3 and V is TRBV9; 8 bases fit TRBD2. The germline gives CDR1 SGDLS, CDR2 YYNGEE. Losses at the gene ends were 0 bases for V and 1 base for J; bases not matched to a gene: 4. The CDR3 totals 16 residues. CDR3 protein: CASSVGNSGGTDTQYF. For the CDR3, the DNA is TGTGCCAGCAGCGTAGGTAATAGCGGGGGCACAGATACGCAGTATTTT. Full variable domain (missing parts from reference TRBV9 and TRBJ2-3): DSGVTQTPKHLITATGQRVTLRCSPRSGDLSVYWYQQSLDQGLQFLIQYYNGEERAKGNILERFSAQQFPDLHSELNLSSLELGDSALYFCASSVGNSGGTDTQYFGPGTRLTVL.

This clone was seen once. The chain carries TRBV6-5 and TRBJ1-1; D perhaps matches TRBD1 (6 bases). CDR3 length equals 13 residues. The germline V gene has CDR1 MNHEY and CDR2 SVGAGI. Trimming shortened V by 8 bases and J by 7 bases, and 17 bases separated the two germline ends. This CDR3 is CASLGHRVGEAFF. CDR3 DNA: TGTGCCAGCCTGGGGCACAGGGTCGGTGAAGCTTTCTTT.

The V call is TRBV18, the J call TRBJ1-6; 9 bases align to TRBD1. V was clipped by 4 bases and J by 9 bases; unmatched bases: 4. Germline CDR1 reads KGHSH; CDR2 reads LQKENI. The CDR3 is 14 residues long. The CDR3 DNA is TGTGCCAGCTCACGGGGACAGGGAGGTTCACCCCTCCACTTT. Translated, it gives CASSRGQGGSPLHF.

The J gene is TRBJ2-1, the V gene TRBV6-2 or TRBV6-3, with D tentatively TRBD1 or TRBD2 (7 bases each). This CDR3 contains 16 residues. Trimming removed 6 bases from V and 7 bases from J, with 22 bases in between. Germline CDR1 and CDR2: MNHEY and SVGEGT. As DNA, the CDR3 is TGTGCCAGCAGCCGGGGGGACAGAGGAGGGGGAAATGAGCAGTTCTTC. Its translation: CASSRGDRGGGNEQFF.

The chain combines TRBV12-3 or TRBV12-4 with TRBJ1-1, with D unclear. Deletions cut 5 bases from V and 1 base from J, with 8 bases between. This CDR3 has 13 amino acids. For the CDR3, the DNA is TGTGCCAGCAGTCTACAGCAGAACACTGAAGCTTTCTTT. It yields the protein CASSLQQNTEAFF.

The chain uses TRBV19 and TRBJ1-6, with D possibly being TRBD1 (5 bases). Germline CDR1 and CDR2: LNHDA and SQIVND (reference sequence). This CDR3 has 15 residues. Trimming removed 1 base from V and 6 bases from J, with 10 bases in between. As DNA, the CDR3 is TGTGCCAGTAGTATAGGGTCAGGGCCTAATTCACCCCTCCACTTT. Its protein product is CASSIGSGPNSPLHF.

The count of this clone is one. V is TRBV11-2 and J is TRBJ1-2; 7 bases line up with TRBD1. The V segment lost 3 bases and the J segment 2 bases; nucleotides outside the gene matches: 6. This CDR3 region has 15 residues. Germline CDR1 is SGHAT and CDR2 is FQNNGV. The chain's CDR3 is CASSFPGTENYGYTF. In DNA form, the CDR3 reads TGTGCCAGCAGCTTTCCCGGGACAGAAAACTATGGCTACACCTTC.

CDR3 nucleotides: TGTGCCATCAGTGAAGGGGCAGGGTGGGACTATGGCTACACCTTC. Amino acids: CAISEGAGWDYGYTF. V gene TRBV10-3 combines with J gene TRBJ1-2; D is possibly TRBD1 (5 bases). In germline, CDR1 is ENHRY, CDR2 SYGVKD. The CDR3 spans 15 residues. Trimming took 3 bases from V and 3 from J, leaving 14 bases between them.

This clone has only one observation. V and J are TRBV3-1 (or the pseudogene TRBV3-2) and TRBJ1-1; TRBD1 agrees at 10 bases. The junction had 3 bases not matched to a gene; V was cut back by 4 bases and J by 4 bases. This CDR3 has 14 residues. Germline V gene sequence: CDR1 LGHDT, CDR2 YNNKEL (reference sequence). The CDR3 nucleotides are TGTGCCAGCAGCCGAGGACAGGGGGGCACTGAAGCTTTCTTT. This translates into CASSRGQGGTEAFF.

V and J are TRBV18 and TRBJ1-6; D unresolved. Germline V lookup: CDR1 KGHSH, CDR2 LQKENI. Trimming took off 3 bases at V and 7 bases at J, with 10 bases between the two ends. This CDR3 is 14 amino acids long. DNA for the CDR3: TGTGCCAGCTCACCCCAGGCTGCGAATTCACCCCTCCACTTT. It encodes CASSPQAANSPLHF. Combining the CDR3 with reference TRBV18 and TRBJ1-6 gives the whole variable domain NAGVMQNPRHLVRRRGQEARLRCSPMKGHSHVYWYRQLPEEGLKFMVYLQKENIIDESGMPKERFSAEFPKEGPSILRIQQVVRGDSAAYFCASSPQAANSPLHFGNGTRLTVT.

The CDR3 sequence is CASSRLGLEQFF. CDR3 bases: TGTGCCAGCAGCCGACTAGGCCTTGAGCAGTTCTTC. The chain has TRBV6-5 and TRBJ2-1, with D perhaps TRBD2 (6 bases). Germline V gives CDR1 MNHEY, CDR2 SVGAGI. This CDR3 region has 12 residues. Trimming pared 6 bases from V and 9 bases from J, leaving 12 bases between.

The chain has TRBV10-3 and TRBJ1-2; no clear D. Trimming removed 0 bases from V and 7 bases from J, with 6 bases in between. Germline V CDR1 and CDR2: ENHRY, SYGVKD. The CDR3 contains 12 residues. The CDR3 loop is CAISESASGYTF. Written as DNA, the CDR3 is TGTGCCATCAGTGAGTCGGCCAGTGGCTACACCTTC.